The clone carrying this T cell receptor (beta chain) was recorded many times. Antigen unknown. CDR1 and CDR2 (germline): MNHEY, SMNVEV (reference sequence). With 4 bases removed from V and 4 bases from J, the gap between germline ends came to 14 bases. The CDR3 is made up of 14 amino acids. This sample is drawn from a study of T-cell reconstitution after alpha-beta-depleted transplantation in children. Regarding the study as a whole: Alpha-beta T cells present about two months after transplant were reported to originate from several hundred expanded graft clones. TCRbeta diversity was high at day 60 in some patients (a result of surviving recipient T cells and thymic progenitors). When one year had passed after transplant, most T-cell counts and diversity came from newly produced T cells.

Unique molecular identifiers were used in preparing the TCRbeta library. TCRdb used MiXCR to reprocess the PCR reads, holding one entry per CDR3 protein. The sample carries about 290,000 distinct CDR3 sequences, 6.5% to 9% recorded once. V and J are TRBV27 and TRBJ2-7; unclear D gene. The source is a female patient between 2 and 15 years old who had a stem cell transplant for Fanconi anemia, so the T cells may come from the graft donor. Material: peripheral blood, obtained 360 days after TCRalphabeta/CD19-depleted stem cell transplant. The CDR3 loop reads CASSWMAASYEQYF. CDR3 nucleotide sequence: TGTGCCAGCAGTTGGATGGCGGCTTCTTACGAGCAGTACTTC.